These 30 T cell receptor beta chains were all obtained from the same sample, sequenced in a study of CD8+CD57+ T cells in acquired aplastic anemia. Genomic DNA served as template for TCR beta VDJ and CDR3 profiling. One entry per CDR3 protein results from TCRdb running MiXCR on the reads. The sample records about 190,000 distinct CDR3 sequences, about half being singletons. What was sequenced was sorted CD4+, CD8+, or CD8+CD57+ T cells (not recorded which) from PBMCs. These receptors originate from a human donor in good health, serving as a control.

The rearrangement uses TRBV29-1 and TRBJ1-2; TRBD1 matches 9 bases. The CDR3 is 13 residues long. Trimming cost V 1 base and J 6 bases; bases outside gene matches: 3. Germline-derived CDR1 and CDR2 are SQVTM and ANQGSEA. The CDR3 spells CSVEGTGANGYTF. DNA for the CDR3: TGCAGCGTTGAAGGGACAGGGGCGAATGGCTACACCTTC.

This clonotype was recorded at least ten times. This rearrangement joins TRBV12-3 or TRBV12-4 to TRBJ2-3, with TRBD2 matching over 8 bases. The V gene end was trimmed by 4 bases and the J gene end by 2 bases; junction bases not matched to a gene: 2. This CDR3 has 14 amino acids. This CDR3 is CASSWRGDTDTQYF. The CDR3 DNA reads as TGTGCCAGCAGTTGGCGGGGGGACACAGATACGCAGTATTTT.

This clonotype was counted a single time. The junction differs from germline at one of its ends, possibly a read error. This chain links TRBV25-1 with TRBJ2-3; 7 bases agree with TRBD2. Looked up from germline, CDR1 is MGHDK and CDR2 is SYGVNS. This CDR3 spans 14 amino acids. The chain's CDR3 is CASGDHGRTDTQYF. The CDR3 nucleotides are TGTGCCAGCGGTGATCACGGGAGGACAGATACGCAGTATTTT.

The chain has TRBV15 and TRBJ2-7; possibly TRBD1 or TRBD2 for D (5 bases each). CDR3 length: 13 residues. V lost 5 bases and J 3 bases, leaving 11 bases between the germline ends. Germline-derived CDR1 and CDR2 are LNHNV and YYDKDF (reference sequence). In nucleotides, the CDR3 is TGTGCCACCAGCGGGGACGTCCTCTACGAGCAGTACTTC. It translates to CATSGDVLYEQYF.

This clonotype has ten or more counts. J is TRBJ2-7 and V is TRBV14; 9 bases fit TRBD2. Germline lookup yields CDR1 SGHDN and CDR2 FVKESK. Trimming took 4 bases from V and 1 from J; bases not matched to a gene: 5. The CDR3 is 15 amino acids. The chain's CDR3 is CASSPRLAGSYEQYF. The CDR3, as DNA: TGTGCCAGCAGCCCTCGGCTAGCGGGGTCCTACGAGCAGTACTTC. Full variable domain (rest looked up from reference TRBV14 and TRBJ2-7): EAGVTQFPSHSVIEKGQTVTLRCDPISGHDNLYWYRRVMGKEIKFLLHFVKESKQDESGMPNNRFLAERTGGTYSTLKVQPAELEDSGVYFCASSPRLAGSYEQYFGPGTRLTVT.

The rearrangement joins TRBV2 to TRBJ2-7; 9 bases are a match to TRBD1. Germline lookup yields CDR1 SNHLY and CDR2 FYNNEI. This CDR3 contains 15 residues. J lost 5 bases, V lost 8 bases, and 13 bases had no gene match. CDR3 nucleotide sequence: TGTGCCAGCCAATTAACCGGGACAGGGCGCAACGAGCAGTACTTC. Its protein is CASQLTGTGRNEQYF. Supplemented by reference TRBV2 and TRBJ2-7, the full variable domain reads EPEVTQTPSHQVTQMGQEVILRCVPISNHLYFYWYRQILGQKVEFLVSFYNNEISEKSEIFDDQFSVERPDGSNFTLKIRSTKLEDSAMYFCASQLTGTGRNEQYFGPGTRLTVT.

This clonotype was counted ten times or more. The chain recombines TRBV4-2 with TRBJ2-3, with D perhaps matching TRBD1 (5 bases). Deletions cut 4 bases from V and 2 bases from J, with 7 bases between. The germline V gene has CDR1 LGHNA and CDR2 YNFKEQ. This CDR3 region has 13 residues. DNA for the CDR3: TGTGCCAGCAGCCGACAGCTCACAGATACGCAGTATTTT. This translates into CASSRQLTDTQYF.

The V gene is TRBV7-9, the J gene TRBJ2-2; D gene uncertain. Germline CDR1 and CDR2: SEHNR and FQNEAQ (reference sequence). V lost 1 base, J lost 7 bases, and 4 bases lay in between. The CDR3 is 12 residues long. The CDR3 here is CASSLVGGELFF. Written as DNA, the CDR3 is TGTGCCAGCAGCTTAGTTGGCGGGGAGCTGTTTTTT. Variable domain in full (rest from reference TRBV7-9 and TRBJ2-2): DTGVSQNPRHKITKRGQNVTFRCDPISEHNRLYWYRQTLGQGPEFLTYFQNEAQLEKSRLLSDRFSAERPKGSFSTLEIQRTEQGDSAMYLCASSLVGGELFFGEGSRLTVL.

CDR3 coding DNA: TGCAGCGTTGAAGTGGGGGCCCAAGAGACCCAGTACTTC. Protein product: CSVEVGAQETQYF. This chain joins TRBV29-1 and TRBJ2-5; a possible D gene is TRBD1 (6 bases). CDR3 length: 13 residues. Germline loops: CDR1 SQVTM, CDR2 ANQGSEA. V was shortened by 1 base and J by 1 base, with 7 bases between the two germline ends. Looking up the rest from reference TRBV29-1 and TRBJ2-5 gives the full variable domain: SAVISQKPSRDICQRGTSLTIQCQVDSQVTMMFWYRQQPGQSLTLIATANQGSEATYESGFVIDKFPISRPNLTFSTLTVSNMSPEDSSIYLCSVEVGAQETQYFGPGTRLLVL.

V and J are TRBV15 and TRBJ1-1, with unresolved D. V was shortened by 5 bases and J by 1 base, with 11 bases between the two germline ends. The CDR3 sequence is 14 residues long. CDR1 and CDR2 from the germline V gene are LNHNV and YYDKDF (reference sequence). CDR3: CATSPRTGNTEAFF. DNA for the CDR3: TGTGCCACCAGCCCAAGGACGGGGAACACTGAAGCTTTCTTT. The full variable domain, completed using reference TRBV15 and TRBJ1-1, is DAMVIQNPRYQVTQFGKPVTLSCSQTLNHNVMYWYQQKSSQAPKLLFHYYDKDFNNEADTPDNFQSRRPNTSFCFLDIRSPGLGDTAMYLCATSPRTGNTEAFFGQGTRLTVV.

This chain links TRBV24-1 with TRBJ2-3; D unclear. Germline CDR1 reads KGHDR; CDR2 reads SFDVKD. The CDR3 has 15 amino acids. The V and J ends lost 5 bases and 4 bases respectively, with 15 bases between them. The CDR3 DNA reads TGTGCCACCAGTGCCTTATCTGGGTGGTCAGATACGCAGTATTTT. As protein: CATSALSGWSDTQYF.

The rearrangement uses TRBV14 and TRBJ2-5; TRBD1 matches 9 bases. Trimming at V came to 3 bases and at J to 0 bases, leaving 14 bases not matched to a gene. Germline CDR1 is SGHDN and CDR2 is FVKESK. This CDR3 has 19 amino acids. The chain's CDR3 is CASSHDGTGLTRYQETQYF. The CDR3 DNA reads as TGTGCCAGCAGCCATGATGGGACAGGGCTCACCAGGTACCAAGAGACCCAGTACTTC. The full variable domain, rest sourced from reference TRBV14 and TRBJ2-5, is EAGVTQFPSHSVIEKGQTVTLRCDPISGHDNLYWYRRVMGKEIKFLLHFVKESKQDESGMPNNRFLAERTGGTYSTLKVQPAELEDSGVYFCASSHDGTGLTRYQETQYFGPGTRLLVL.

The table lists this clonotype with many counts. The genes are TRBV7-2 and TRBJ2-2; tentatively, D is TRBD1 (6 bases). V lost 1 base to trimming and J lost 4 bases, with 10 bases between them. The CDR3 totals 15 residues. The V gene's germline CDR1 is SGHTA and CDR2 FQGNSA. The CDR3 spells CASSLGRGGTGELFF. For the CDR3, the DNA is TGTGCCAGCAGCTTAGGCAGGGGTGGCACCGGGGAGCTGTTTTTT.

About this clonotype itself: Sequence at one end of the junction differs from germline and may be a read error. The gene calls are TRBV15 and TRBJ2-7; D might be TRBD2 (5 bases). Germline V CDR1 and CDR2: LNHNV, YYDKDF (reference sequence). This CDR3 comprises 16 residues. CDR3 bases: TGTGCCACCAGTAGAGATCTTTCAGCGGATGGCTACGAGCAGTACTTC. Translation gives CATSRDLSADGYEQYF.

The chain is built from TRBV20-1 and TRBJ2-5; TRBD2 matches 7 bases. Germline assignment: CDR1 DFQATT and CDR2 SNEGSKA (reference sequence). With V trimmed by 3 bases and J by 5 bases, 3 bases remained unmatched. The CDR3 length is 12 residues. The CDR3 region is CSASLGGETQYF. The CDR3 DNA follows: TGCAGTGCTAGTCTGGGGGGGGAGACCCAGTACTTC.

The chain carries TRBV24-1 and TRBJ2-7, with D possibly being TRBD1 (5 bases). Trimming stripped 6 bases from V and 1 base from J, with 9 bases between. CDR3 length equals 13 residues. Germline CDR1 reads KGHDR; CDR2 reads SFDVKD. The DNA of the CDR3 is TGTGCCACCAGTCTTGCAGGGTCCTACGAGCAGTACTTC. The encoded protein is CATSLAGSYEQYF.

This clonotype was observed a handful of times. The V and J genes are TRBV7-3 and TRBJ2-1; 10 nucleotides agree with TRBD1. CDR1 SGHTA and CDR2 FQGTGA come from the germline V gene. The CDR3 sequence is 13 residues long. After removal of 4 bases from V and 9 bases from J, the junction contained 3 bases not matched to a gene. The CDR3 spells CASSWDRGGEQFF. The CDR3 DNA follows: TGTGCCAGCAGCTGGGACAGGGGTGGTGAGCAGTTCTTC.

The rearrangement uses TRBV3-1 and TRBJ1-4; D is possibly TRBD1 (5 bases). The V gene's germline CDR1 is LGHDT and CDR2 YNNKEL (reference sequence). The CDR3 length is 17 residues. Trimming took off 0 bases at V and 0 bases at J, with 11 bases between the two ends. The CDR3 sequence: CASSQDRGWATNEKLFF. CDR3 bases: TGTGCCAGCAGCCAAGATCGGGGGTGGGCAACTAATGAAAAACTGTTTTTT.

J is TRBJ2-2 and V is TRBV5-1, with D possibly being TRBD1 (6 bases). This CDR3 has 17 amino acids. Germline V gives CDR1 SGHRS, CDR2 YFSETQ. V was clipped by 2 bases and J by 1 base, with 15 bases between them. CDR3 nucleotides: TGCGCCAGCAGCTTTAATACGGACAGAGGGAACACCGGGGAGCTGTTTTTT. As protein: CASSFNTDRGNTGELFF.

On this clonotype itself: The junction does not match germline at one end; this may be a read error. The gene calls are TRBV2 and TRBJ1-1; D might be TRBD1 (5 bases). There are 14 residues in the CDR3. The germline V gene encodes CDR1 SNHLY and CDR2 FYNNEI. Here the CDR3 reads CASSEGQGYTEAFF. CDR3 in DNA: TGTGCCAGCAGTGAAGGGCAGGGATACACTGAGGCTTTCTTT.

This clonotype was counted ten times or more. The V gene is TRBV5-8, the J gene TRBJ2-3; D gene uncertain. The CDR3 has 12 residues. Germline V gene lookup returns CDR1 SGHTS and CDR2 YDEGEE. The V end was cut by 2 bases, the J end by 2 bases, with 3 bases between. The DNA of the CDR3 is TGTGCCAGCAGCTTAGACACAGATACGCAGTATTTT. It codes for CASSLDTDTQYF.

With regard to this clonotype: This sequence may be a read error, since a much larger clone differs from it by one base. The final CDR3 position lacks the conserved phenylalanine or tryptophan, pointing to a likely read error. V usage is TRBV6-2 or TRBV6-3 and J usage is TRBJ2-1, with TRBD2 identical over 13 bases. With V trimmed by 8 bases and J by 6 bases, 4 bases remained unmatched. The CDR3 spans 14 residues. Per the germline V gene, CDR1 is MNHEY and CDR2 is SVGEGT. DNA for the CDR3: TGTGCCAGCTCGGGACTAGCGGGGCCCAATGAGCAGTTCCTC. As protein: CASSGLAGPNEQFL.

This clonotype occurred once. The chain joins TRBV10-3 to TRBJ1-5; 8 positions match TRBD1. Germline V gene sequence: CDR1 ENHRY, CDR2 SYGVKD. The CDR3 covers 12 residues. The trim removed 10 bases at V and 4 bases at J, leaving 3 bases unmatched. The CDR3 bases are TGTGCCACCGGGACAGGTAATCAGCCCCAGCATTTT. It is translated as CATGTGNQPQHF.

For this clonotype: A much larger clonotype is one base distant, so this may be a read error. V and J are TRBV2 and TRBJ1-6; 8 bases line up with TRBD1. CDR3 size: 14 residues. CDR1 and CDR2 from the germline V gene are SNHLY and FYNNEI. CDR3 sequence reads: CASSWGQVNPPLHF. The CDR3 DNA sequence: TGTGCCAGCAGTTGGGGACAGGTTAATCCACCCCTCCACTTT. Drawing the rest from reference TRBV2 and TRBJ1-6, the complete variable domain is EPEVTQTPSHQVTQMGQEVILRCVPISNHLYFYWYRQILGQKVEFLVSFYNNEISEKSEIFDDQFSVERPDGSNFTLKIRSTKLEDSAMYFCASSWGQVNPPLHFGNGTRLTVT.

This clonotype was seen more than once but under ten times. The chain uses TRBV4-1 and TRBJ2-7; D is unclear. V gave up 4 bases and J gave up 3 bases, with 10 bases separating them. Germline-derived CDR1 and CDR2 are MGHRA and YSYEKL. The CDR3 spans 13 residues. The CDR3 DNA reads as TGCGCCAGCAGCCGGCAGCTTGACTACGAGCAGTACTTC. The encoded protein is CASSRQLDYEQYF.

This clonotype occurred many times. The chain recombines TRBV7-2 with TRBJ2-7, with 10 nucleotides matching TRBD2. The V gene's germline CDR1 is SGHTA and CDR2 FQGNSA. The CDR3 extends over 15 amino acids. V dropped 5 bases and J dropped 2; count of bases not matched to a gene: 6. Written as DNA, the CDR3 is TGTGCCAGCAGCCAACGGACTAGCGGACCCTACGAGCAGTACTTC. Its translation: CASSQRTSGPYEQYF.

The chain combines TRBV20-1 with TRBJ2-1; 8 bases are shared with TRBD2. The V segment lost 6 bases and the J segment 9 bases; nucleotides outside the gene matches: 10. In germline, CDR1 is DFQATT, CDR2 SNEGSKA (reference sequence). This CDR3 region has 13 residues. The CDR3 is CSATDSGGGEQFF. In nucleotides, the CDR3 is TGCAGTGCGACGGACAGCGGGGGTGGTGAGCAGTTCTTC.

The V gene is TRBV10-3, the J gene TRBJ2-7; the match to TRBD1 covers 9 bases. The CDR3 has 15 residues. V shed 11 bases and J 6 bases; nucleotides not matched to a gene: 17. Germline values: CDR1 ENHRY, CDR2 SYGVKD. The chain's CDR3 is CAGRGQGQGVSEQYF. CDR3 nucleotides: TGTGCCGGCCGGGGACAGGGACAGGGAGTCTCCGAGCAGTACTTC.

This clonotype appeared a single time. The gene calls are TRBV25-1 and TRBJ2-7; TRBD2 agrees at 9 bases. V lost 8 bases, J lost 4 bases, and 12 bases stayed unmatched. The CDR3 is 15 amino acids. CDR1 and CDR2 from the germline V gene are MGHDK and SYGVNS. The CDR3 coding sequence is TGTGCCAGCCAAGCGGGGACTAGCTTTATGTACGAGCAGTACTTC. Translating it yields CASQAGTSFMYEQYF.

Concerning this clonotype itself: This may come from a read error, since a much larger clone is one base off. The V gene is TRBV10-3, the J gene TRBJ1-2; D is perhaps TRBD1 (5 bases). Germline CDR1 reads ENHRY; CDR2 reads SYGVKD. The CDR3 extends over 11 amino acids. The germline V and J ends were trimmed by 5 bases and 5 bases, with 6 bases remaining between them. CDR3 region: CAISRQYGYTF. CDR3 nucleotides: TGTGCCATCAGTAGACAGTATGGCTACACCTTC.